One and the same sample provided the 30 T cell receptor beta chains below, sequenced in a study of shared clonotypes between healthy human individuals. The repertoire was sequenced with immunoSEQ multiplex PCR; TCRdb's copy has only in-frame clones and lacks some. Here the sample spans 2 million to 2.5 million clones, 95% being singletons. Material for sequencing was naive CD4+ T cells sorted from blood. Subset: CD45RA+ positively selected. These TCRs come from a man between 18 and 29 years old in good health.

The rearrangement joins TRBV10-3 to TRBJ1-5, with 7 bases lining up with TRBD1. The length of the CDR3 is 15 residues. CDR1 ENHRY and CDR2 SYGVKD come from the germline V gene. Trimming cost V 3 bases and J 7 bases; bases outside gene matches: 9. The CDR3 spells CAISDRQGPIQPQHF. The CDR3 coding sequence is TGTGCCATCAGTGACCGACAGGGCCCTATACAGCCCCAGCATTTT.

The rearrangement uses TRBV2 and TRBJ2-1; TRBD1 agrees at 8 bases. Germline V lookup: CDR1 SNHLY, CDR2 FYNNEI. This CDR3 is 11 amino acids long. Trimming removed 8 bases from V and 9 bases from J; junction bases left unmatched: 3. CDR3 nucleotide sequence: TGTGCCAGCCGACAGGGGTCTGAGCAGTTCTTC. Translation gives CASRQGSEQFF.

The V and J genes are TRBV7-9 and TRBJ1-2; possible D gene TRBD1, 5 bases. This CDR3 region has 13 residues. Trimming cost V 5 bases and J 7 bases, with 14 bases left between them. The germline V gene has CDR1 SEHNR and CDR2 FQNEAQ (reference sequence). The CDR3 protein is CASSPTVFVGYTF. The CDR3 DNA reads as TGTGCCAGCAGCCCGACAGTTTTTGTTGGCTACACCTTC.

The chain joins TRBV11-2 to TRBJ1-1, with a tentative D call TRBD1 (5 bases). Germline loops: CDR1 SGHAT, CDR2 FQNNGV. This CDR3 spans 15 amino acids. The V end lost 3 bases, the J end lost 1 base, and 12 bases lay between the germline ends. CDR3 in amino acids: CASSLTGQKNTEAFF. CDR3 coding DNA: TGTGCCAGCAGCTTGACCGGACAAAAGAACACTGAAGCTTTCTTT.

The chain couples TRBV7-2 to TRBJ2-2; D may correspond to TRBD1 or TRBD2 (5 bases each). CDR1 SGHTA and CDR2 FQGNSA come from the germline V gene. CDR3 length equals 15 residues. Trimming removed 5 bases at V and 4 bases at J, with 14 bases between. In nucleotides, the CDR3 is TGTGCCAGCAGCCCAAGGGGTGAGGGCACCGGGGAGCTGTTTTTT. Protein sequence: CASSPRGEGTGELFF.

DNA for the CDR3: TGTGCCTGGAACCTAAATCTCATGGAGACCCAGTACTTC. Its translation is CAWNLNLMETQYF. V gene TRBV30 combines with J gene TRBJ2-5; D not certain. The CDR3 sequence is 13 residues long. Trimming stripped 4 bases from V and 5 bases from J, with 14 bases between. Germline V lookup: CDR1 GTSNPN, CDR2 SVGIG (reference sequence).

The V gene is TRBV6-1, the J gene TRBJ2-1, with 7 bases matching TRBD1. V shed 7 bases, J shed 4 bases, and the junction held 4 bases outside the gene matches. The CDR3 totals 13 residues. Germline V gene lookup returns CDR1 MNHNS and CDR2 SASEGT. The DNA of the CDR3 is TGTGCCAGCACCGAGGGACAGTACAATGAGCAGTTCTTC. This codes for CASTEGQYNEQFF.

This chain links TRBV21-1 with TRBJ1-2; the table's D gene call, TRBD1, was not cross checked with the DNA. TRBV21-1 is a pseudogene locus. The CDR3 contains 18 residues. The CDR3 spells CASSKEGDRPRANYGYTF. CDR3 bases: TGTGCCAGCAGCAAAGAGGGGGACAGACCCCGGGCTAACTATGGCTACACCTTC.

This clone showed up just once. The V and J genes are TRBV2 and TRBJ1-5; 7 bases line up with TRBD1. Germline V gene lookup returns CDR1 SNHLY and CDR2 FYNNEI. The V segment lost 6 bases and the J segment 3 bases; nucleotides outside the gene matches: 11. The CDR3 has 16 amino acids. The CDR3 is CASSYSRDRVNQPQHF. CDR3 DNA sequence: TGTGCCAGCAGCTACTCTCGGGACAGAGTCAATCAGCCCCAGCATTTT.

The J gene is TRBJ1-6, the V gene TRBV7-9; no clear D. Germline V gene sequence: CDR1 SEHNR, CDR2 FQNEAQ (reference sequence). CDR3 length: 12 residues. V lost 1 base and J lost 8, with 3 bases in between. CDR3 DNA: TGTGCCAGCAGCTTAGGGGATTCACCCCTCCACTTT. Translated: CASSLGDSPLHF.

The chain links TRBV9 to TRBJ2-1; perhaps TRBD2 as D (6 bases). Germline CDR1 reads SGDLS; CDR2 reads YYNGEE. This CDR3 is built from 14 residues. V was clipped by 3 bases and J by 3 bases, with 10 bases between them. CDR3 protein: CASSEGTLYNEQFF. In DNA, the CDR3 is TGTGCCAGCAGCGAAGGGACTCTCTACAATGAGCAGTTCTTC. Filled out from reference TRBV9 and TRBJ2-1, the complete variable domain reads DSGVTQTPKHLITATGQRVTLRCSPRSGDLSVYWYQQSLDQGLQFLIQYYNGEERAKGNILERFSAQQFPDLHSELNLSSLELGDSALYFCASSEGTLYNEQFFGPGTRLTVL.

About this clone itself: The same CDR3 can be traced to other DNA sequences in this sample. The chain recombines TRBV5-1 with TRBJ2-5; D is perhaps TRBD1 (6 bases). V lost 4 bases, J lost 4 bases, and 14 bases lay in between. The length of the CDR3 is 14 residues. The germline V gene has CDR1 SGHRS and CDR2 YFSETQ. CDR3 in amino acids: CASSPGTGRETQYF. In nucleotides, the CDR3 is TGCGCCAGCAGCCCCGGAACAGGGAGAGAGACCCAGTACTTC.

CDR3 sequence reads: CASSPIDSYGYTF. In DNA form, the CDR3 reads TGTGCCAGCAGCCCCATTGACAGCTATGGCTACACCTTC. The rearrangement uses TRBV7-2 and TRBJ1-2, with D possibly being TRBD1 (5 bases). Germline V lookup: CDR1 SGHTA, CDR2 FQGNSA. Trimming removed 5 bases from V and 4 bases from J, with 11 bases in between. The CDR3 totals 13 residues.

The V gene is TRBV6-5, the J gene TRBJ1-1; D unresolved. The V gene lost 7 bases and the J gene lost 5 bases, with 8 bases spanning the gap. The germline gives CDR1 MNHEY, CDR2 SVGAGI. The CDR3 loop spans 11 amino acids. CDR3 nucleotide sequence: TGTGCCAGCACGTTAGGAACTGAAGCTTTCTTT. Encoded protein: CASTLGTEAFF.

This clone is a singleton in its sample. The chain combines TRBV19 with TRBJ1-5, with D hard to call. V was clipped by 4 bases and J by 4 bases, with 8 bases between them. Germline assignment: CDR1 LNHDA and CDR2 SQIVND (reference sequence). The CDR3 runs 13 residues. The CDR3 DNA reads as TGTGCCAGTAGTAAGAGTTTTAATCAGCCCCAGCATTTT. It codes for CASSKSFNQPQHF.

The CDR3 here is CASSWGDFFEAFF. CDR3 DNA: TGTGCCAGCAGCTGGGGGGACTTCTTTGAAGCTTTCTTT. The V and J genes are TRBV5-6 and TRBJ1-1, with D perhaps matching TRBD1 (5 bases). The CDR3 runs to 13 residues. Germline lookup yields CDR1 SGHDT and CDR2 YYEEEE. V lost 3 bases, J lost 7 bases, and 13 bases lay in between.

The V call is TRBV25-1, the J call TRBJ2-1; D remains ambiguous. The V gene lost 6 bases and the J gene lost 8 bases, with 20 bases spanning the gap. Germline CDR1 and CDR2: MGHDK and SYGVNS. This CDR3 region has 15 residues. The CDR3 bases are TGTGCCAGCAGCAAAGGAACTACCCCGAAGCATGAGCAGTTCTTC. Its protein is CASSKGTTPKHEQFF. The complete variable domain, with remaining parts taken from reference TRBV25-1 and TRBJ2-1, reads EADIYQTPRYLVIGTGKKITLECSQTMGHDKMYWYQQDPGMELHLIHYSYGVNSTEKGDLSSESTVSRIRTEHFPLTLESARPSHTSQYLCASSKGTTPKHEQFFGPGTRLTVL.

The chain links TRBV5-4 to TRBJ2-3; no clear D gene. The V end lost 0 bases, the J end lost 2 bases, and 7 bases lay between the germline ends. Germline assignment: CDR1 SGHNT and CDR2 YYREEE (reference sequence). CDR3 size: 14 residues. CDR3 sequence: CASSLGENTDTQYF. The CDR3, as DNA: TGTGCCAGCAGCTTGGGAGAGAACACAGATACGCAGTATTTT.

The chain links TRBV7-9 to TRBJ1-4; D not certain. This CDR3 contains 15 residues. Germline CDR1 SEHNR, CDR2 FQNEAQ (reference sequence). Trimming took 0 bases from V and 8 from J, leaving 13 bases between them. Here the CDR3 reads CASSLALGGMEKLFF. CDR3 in DNA: TGTGCCAGCAGCTTAGCCTTAGGAGGTATGGAAAAACTGTTTTTT.

The chain couples TRBV7-6 to TRBJ2-5, with D possibly being TRBD2 (6 bases). Trimming removed 4 bases at V and 0 bases at J, with 18 bases between. The germline V gene encodes CDR1 SGHVS and CDR2 FNYEAQ. The CDR3 consists of 17 residues. CDR3 in amino acids: CASSSRLVAGNQETQYF. The CDR3 nucleotides read TGTGCCAGCAGCTCCCGCTTGGTTGCGGGGAACCAAGAGACCCAGTACTTC.

The rearrangement joins TRBV7-9 to TRBJ1-5, with 12 bases fitting TRBD1. Unmatched junction bases numbered 4, after V lost 4 bases and J lost 6 bases. The CDR3 runs 15 residues. Looked up from germline, CDR1 is SEHNR and CDR2 is FQNEAQ (reference sequence). The CDR3 coding sequence is TGTGCCAGCAGCTCGGGACAGGGGGCAGCTCAGCCCCAGCATTTT. Translating gives CASSSGQGAAQPQHF.

The chain links TRBV7-9 to TRBJ1-2; possible D gene TRBD1, 5 bases. The CDR3 loop spans 14 amino acids. Trimming stripped 5 bases from V and 3 bases from J, with 13 bases between. Germline values: CDR1 SEHNR, CDR2 FQNEAQ (reference sequence). This chain's CDR3 is CASSPSGHDYGYTF. CDR3 in DNA: TGTGCCAGCAGCCCTTCAGGACACGACTATGGCTACACCTTC.

The sample holds one count of this clone. The chain has TRBV9 and TRBJ2-2; 10 nucleotides match TRBD2. The CDR3 loop spans 15 amino acids. The germline gives CDR1 SGDLS, CDR2 YYNGEE. Losses at the gene ends were 3 bases for V and 7 bases for J; bases not matched to a gene: 6. CDR3 DNA sequence: TGTGCCAGCAGCGGCACTAGCGGGGCCATCGGGGAGCTGTTTTTT. It codes for CASSGTSGAIGELFF.

This clone is a singleton in its sample. The J gene is TRBJ2-6, the V gene TRBV25-1; the D gene is possibly TRBD1 (5 bases). The CDR3 covers 15 residues. Trimming cost V 5 bases and J 2 bases, with 10 bases left between them. Germline V gene data show CDR1 as MGHDK and CDR2 as SYGVNS. CDR3 in amino acids: CASSSPGPGANVLTF. CDR3 nucleotides: TGTGCCAGCAGTTCACCAGGGCCTGGGGCCAACGTCCTGACTTTC.

The chain uses TRBV18 and TRBJ1-4; 8 positions match TRBD1. The germline V gene encodes CDR1 KGHSH and CDR2 LQKENI. V dropped 3 bases and J dropped 5; count of bases not matched to a gene: 5. CDR3 length: 15 residues. Here the CDR3 DNA reads TGTGCCAGCTCACCCGCGACAGGGGTGAATGAAAAACTGTTTTTT. Its translation: CASSPATGVNEKLFF.

The chain is built from TRBV19 and TRBJ1-2; D not certain. The V end lost 8 bases, the J end lost 5 bases, and 6 bases lay between the germline ends. This CDR3 has 10 amino acids. CDR1 LNHDA and CDR2 SQIVND come from the germline V gene (reference sequence). Here the CDR3 reads CASLEYGYTF. The CDR3 DNA reads as TGTGCCAGTCTAGAATATGGCTACACCTTC.

The chain recombines TRBV27 with TRBJ1-5; no clear D. V was pared by 5 bases and J by 6 bases, with 11 bases between. This CDR3 is 13 amino acids long. Per germline, CDR1 MNHEY and CDR2 SMNVEV (reference sequence). DNA of the CDR3: TGTGCCAGCAGTCCCCGGACCCGTCAGCCCCAGCATTTT. Encoded protein: CASSPRTRQPQHF.

For this clone: Other DNA sequences in the sample encode the same CDR3. The chain joins TRBV19 to TRBJ2-7, with TRBD1 identical over 8 bases. CDR1 and CDR2 from the germline V gene are LNHDA and SQIVND (reference sequence). The CDR3 runs to 14 residues. V shed 3 bases, J shed 3 bases, and the junction held 4 bases outside the gene matches. The CDR3 nucleotides read TGTGCCAGTAGTATTGGGACAGGCCGCTACGAGCAGTACTTC. It specifies CASSIGTGRYEQYF.

This chain links TRBV6-5 with TRBJ2-2; TRBD1 might be the D (6 bases). The CDR3 is 14 residues long. Germline CDR1 and CDR2: MNHEY and SVGAGI. Deletions cut 7 bases from V and 6 bases from J, with 15 bases between. CDR3 in amino acids: CASTTGLKAGELFF. The CDR3 DNA follows: TGTGCCAGCACTACAGGGCTGAAGGCCGGGGAGCTGTTTTTT.

The V call is TRBV4-1, the J call TRBJ2-2, with 9 bases identical to TRBD1. J gave up 6 bases and V 6 bases, and 11 bases lay outside the gene matches. The CDR3 is made up of 16 amino acids. From germline, CDR1 is MGHRA and CDR2 YSYEKL. This chain's CDR3 is CASRHPGTGSPGELFF. The CDR3 DNA is TGCGCCAGCAGACACCCCGGGACAGGGTCTCCCGGGGAGCTGTTTTTT.